One sample yielded the 10 T cell receptor beta chains listed below, sequenced in a study of blood T cell repertoires in COVID-19. The assay was immunoSEQ multiplex PCR, and TCRdb's table has in-frame clones only and misses some. The sample holds around 120,000 clones, about 87% seen once. Sequenced material: peripheral blood. All receptors come from a woman in her sixties or seventies with acute or convalescent COVID-19.

CDR3 coding DNA: TGTGCCACCAGCAGAGATTGGCCCCCTGGCGGAGCCTACGAGCAGTACTTC. Protein product: CATSRDWPPGGAYEQYF. The gene calls are TRBV15 and TRBJ2-7; D gene uncertain. V lost 0 bases, J lost 2 bases, and 17 bases lay in between. This CDR3 contains 17 residues. Germline CDR1 LNHNV, CDR2 YYDKDF (reference sequence).

The V gene is TRBV2, the J gene TRBJ1-3; D is possibly TRBD1 (6 bases). CDR1 and CDR2 (germline): SNHLY, FYNNEI. This CDR3 comprises 14 residues. V lost 6 bases and J lost 0, with 9 bases in between. The CDR3 here is CASSTGHSGNTIYF. Here the CDR3 DNA reads TGTGCCAGCAGCACGGGACACTCTGGAAACACCATATATTTT.

This clone was counted only a few times. The chain uses TRBV19 and TRBJ2-2; D unclear. The V gene's germline CDR1 is LNHDA and CDR2 SQIVND (reference sequence). Trimming cost V 1 base and J 0 bases, with 3 bases left between them. This CDR3 comprises 14 residues. In DNA form, the CDR3 reads TGTGCCAGTAGTATAGGAGCGAACACCGGGGAGCTGTTTTTT. It encodes CASSIGANTGELFF.

This chain links TRBV11-3 with TRBJ1-6; D is possibly TRBD1 (6 bases). The CDR3 has 14 amino acids. V lost 1 base to trimming and J lost 11 bases, with 12 bases between them. Germline assignment: CDR1 SGHNT and CDR2 YENEEA. The chain's CDR3 is CASSLAAGVPPLHF. CDR3 bases: TGTGCCAGCAGCTTAGCGGCAGGGGTTCCACCCCTCCACTTT. The entire variable domain, with the rest obtained from reference TRBV11-3 and TRBJ1-6, is as follows: EAGVVQSPRYKIIEKKQPVAFWCNPISGHNTLYWYLQNLGQGPELLIRYENEEAVDDSQLPKDRFSAERLKGVDSTLKIQPAELGDSAVYLCASSLAAGVPPLHFGNGTRLTVT.

This clone was found once. The V and J genes are TRBV7-9 and TRBJ2-5; D gene unclear. CDR1 and CDR2 from the germline V gene are SEHNR and FQNEAQ (reference sequence). Between the trimmed V and J ends, which lost 4 bases and 2 bases, there was a span of 2 bases. This CDR3 comprises 11 residues. The CDR3, as DNA: TGTGCCAGCAGCTCACAAGAGACCCAGTACTTC. Translating it yields CASSSQETQYF.

The V gene is TRBV5-5, the J gene TRBJ1-1, with D maybe TRBD1 (5 bases). Germline V CDR1 and CDR2: SGHKS, YYEKEE (reference sequence). CDR3 length equals 13 residues. V lost 1 base and J 4 bases, leaving 8 bases between the germline ends. The CDR3 DNA reads as TGTGCCAGCAGCTTGTGGGGGGGCACTGAAGCTTTCTTT. Residues: CASSLWGGTEAFF.

The chain combines TRBV29-1 with TRBJ2-7, with 9 bases identical to TRBD2. Germline V CDR1 and CDR2: SQVTM, ANQGSEA. Trimming removed 5 bases from V and 3 bases from J; junction bases left unmatched: 5. CDR3 length: 13 amino acids. DNA for the CDR3: TGCAGCGTTAGGGTAGCGGGGGACTACGAGCAGTACTTC. Protein: CSVRVAGDYEQYF.

V usage is TRBV6-1 and J usage is TRBJ2-3, with 9 bases that match TRBD2. CDR3 size: 15 residues. The junction had 5 bases not matched to a gene; V was cut back by 2 bases and J by 5 bases. In germline, CDR1 is MNHNS, CDR2 SASEGT. Written as DNA, the CDR3 is TGTGCCAGCAGTGAAATGCGGGGGGGGGTAGATACGCAGTATTTT. This gives the protein CASSEMRGGVDTQYF.

V and J are TRBV28 and TRBJ2-6; no clear D. This CDR3 comprises 16 residues. Germline V CDR1 and CDR2: MDHEN, SYDVKM. Trimming took 0 bases from V and 0 from J, leaving 6 bases between them. CDR3 amino acids: CASSLWGYSGANVLTF. Written as DNA, the CDR3 is TGTGCCAGCAGTTTATGGGGCTACTCTGGGGCCAACGTCCTGACTTTC. The variable domain in full, completed from reference TRBV28 and TRBJ2-6, reads DVKVTQSSRYLVKRTGEKVFLECVQDMDHENMFWYRQDPGLGLRLIYFSYDVKMKEKGDIPEGYSVSREKKERFSLILESASTNQTSMYLCASSLWGYSGANVLTFGAGSRLTVL.

In this sample, this clone turned up many times. The V gene is TRBV10-2, the J gene TRBJ1-1; D gene ambiguous. CDR1 and CDR2 from the germline V gene are WSHSY and SAAADI. V was clipped by 3 bases and J by 0 bases, with 11 bases between them. The CDR3 extends over 15 amino acids. The CDR3 loop reads CASSDQRVVNTEAFF. The CDR3 coding sequence is TGCGCCAGCAGTGATCAGAGGGTGGTGAACACTGAAGCTTTCTTT.